Presented here are 6 T cell receptor beta chains from one specimen sequenced in a study of tumor-infiltrating lymphocytes in glioblastoma multiforme. Three nested ARM-PCR rounds with V-beta and C-beta primers built TCRB libraries. One entry per CDR3 protein results from TCRdb running MiXCR on the multiplex PCR reads. This table holds more than 13,000 distinct CDR3 sequences, about 69% found once. Sequenced input: brain tumor tissue. The receptors here all came from a male donor with glioblastoma.

This rearrangement joins TRBV29-1 to TRBJ2-7, with 8 bases lining up with TRBD1. V lost 4 bases and J lost 4; bases outside the gene matches: 6. Per the germline V gene, CDR1 is SQVTM and CDR2 is ANQGSEA. The CDR3 totals 13 residues. The CDR3 coding sequence is TGCAGCGTTGTCCCTCAGGGGGCTTACGAGCAGTACTTC. Translated, it gives CSVVPQGAYEQYF.

V gene TRBV11-2 combines with J gene TRBJ2-7; TRBD2 matches at 8 bases. The germline gives CDR1 SGHAT, CDR2 FQNNGV. V was clipped by 1 base and J by 4 bases; unmatched bases: 6. The CDR3 covers 15 residues. The CDR3 loop reads CASSLGSGSRYEQYF. The DNA for the CDR3 is TGTGCCAGCAGCTTAGGGAGCGGGAGTCGATACGAGCAGTACTTC.

J is TRBJ2-1 and V is TRBV11-2; D gene uncertain. V was clipped by 1 base and J by 1 base, with 17 bases between them. This CDR3 is built from 18 residues. Germline V gene sequence: CDR1 SGHAT, CDR2 FQNNGV. CDR3 DNA: TGTGCCAGCAGCTTAGTTTCCGGCGTGAATGGTTCCTACAATGAGCAGTTCTTC. This translates into CASSLVSGVNGSYNEQFF.

In its sample, this clonotype was seen once. An end of the junction differs from the germline gene, which may be a read error. The chain uses TRBV6-1 and TRBJ2-1; D remains ambiguous. The CDR3 loop spans 15 amino acids. Germline V gives CDR1 MNHNS, CDR2 SASEGT. CDR3 amino acids: CASCEEVVAYNGHFF. CDR3 sequence (DNA): TGTGCCAGCTGTGAAGAAGTCGTAGCATACAATGGGCACTTCTTC.

V is TRBV10-3 and J is TRBJ1-2; 8 nucleotides align to TRBD1. The J segment lost 5 bases and the V segment lost 3 bases, leaving 11 bases of the junction unmatched. The germline gives CDR1 ENHRY, CDR2 SYGVKD. This CDR3 is 16 amino acids long. CDR3 nucleotide sequence: TGTGCCATCAGTGACCCCACCCCACAGGGGGAATATGGCTACACCTTC. Translation: CAISDPTPQGEYGYTF.

Only one count was recorded for this clonotype. At one boundary the junction diverges from the germline segment, which might be a read error. The gene calls are TRBV5-4 and TRBJ1-5; maybe TRBD1 (5 bases). CDR3 length equals 13 residues. CDR1 and CDR2 (germline): SGHNT, YYREEE (reference sequence). The CDR3 DNA follows: TGTGTCAGCAGCTTGTGGGGGGACCAGCCCCAGCATTTT. It encodes CVSSLWGDQPQHF.